The 28 T cell receptor beta chains in this list originate from one sample, sequenced in a study of cytomegalovirus exposure and HLA in healthy donors. The PCR ran on 60 Vbeta and 13 Jbeta primers. Profiled with immunoSEQ multiplex PCR; TCRdb holds only in-frame clones, not every one. The sample contains roughly 110,000 clones, approximately 80% of which appear only once. The sequenced sample was PBMCs. Receptor source: a man between 25 and 39 years old in good health and CMV-seropositive.

This chain uses TRBV7-9 with TRBJ1-2; 12 bases match TRBD1. CDR3 length equals 15 residues. Losses at the gene ends were 4 bases for V and 4 bases for J; bases not matched to a gene: 4. Per the germline V gene, CDR1 is SEHNR and CDR2 is FQNEAQ (reference sequence). CDR3 in DNA: TGTGCCAGCAGCTCTCGGGACAGGGGGCCCTATGGCTACACCTTC. It translates to CASSSRDRGPYGYTF.

The chain carries TRBV6-5 and TRBJ2-1; TRBD2 aligns across 15 bases. This CDR3 region has 14 residues. The germline V gene encodes CDR1 MNHEY and CDR2 SVGAGI. The V segment lost 5 bases and the J segment 10 bases; nucleotides outside the gene matches: 3. CDR3 nucleotides: TGTGCCAGCAGTCAGGGACTAGCGGGAGGAGAGCAGTTCTTC. It codes for CASSQGLAGGEQFF.

V usage is TRBV7-3 and J usage is TRBJ2-7, with a weak D call TRBD2 (6 bases). With 5 bases removed from V and 7 bases from J, the gap between germline ends came to 12 bases. The length of the CDR3 is 12 residues. Germline V gene sequence: CDR1 SGHTA, CDR2 FQGTGA. CDR3 DNA: TGTGCCAGCAGCGCCAATGGGGGGGAGCAGTACTTC. This gives the protein CASSANGGEQYF.

V gene TRBV25-1 combines with J gene TRBJ2-5, with a tentative D call TRBD2 (5 bases). This CDR3 contains 13 residues. CDR1 is MGHDK and CDR2 is SYGVNS in the germline V gene. V was clipped by 3 bases and J by 4 bases, with 9 bases between them. The CDR3 DNA is TGTGCCAGCAGTGACAGAGGGAGAGAGACCCAGTACTTC. It yields the protein CASSDRGRETQYF.

The chain joins TRBV2 to TRBJ1-1; D gene unclear. Germline V gene lookup returns CDR1 SNHLY and CDR2 FYNNEI. The V and J ends lost 5 bases and 1 base respectively, with 14 bases between them. This CDR3 is built from 15 residues. DNA for the CDR3: TGTGCCAGCAGTCGTCGCGGGCGCGCGAACACTGAAGCTTTCTTT. It specifies CASSRRGRANTEAFF.

The V and J genes are TRBV9 and TRBJ2-1, with 10 bases lining up with TRBD2. CDR1 and CDR2 from the germline V gene are SGDLS and YYNGEE. V was pared by 0 bases and J by 10 bases, with 7 bases of the junction left unmatched. CDR3 size: 15 residues. CDR3 DNA: TGTGCCAGCAGCGTAGACAGCGGGGGGGCGGAGGAGCAGTTCTTC. Its protein product is CASSVDSGGAEEQFF.

The rearrangement joins TRBV9 to TRBJ2-7; 7 positions match TRBD1. Germline trimming cut 2 bases from V and 2 bases from J; bases unmatched to any gene: 4. The CDR3 has 14 residues. Germline lookup yields CDR1 SGDLS and CDR2 YYNGEE. CDR3 region: CASSVEDRPYEQYF. The CDR3 DNA is TGTGCCAGCAGCGTCGAGGACAGGCCCTACGAGCAGTACTTC.

This clone was seen a single time. The chain is built from TRBV15 and TRBJ2-1; D unclear. Trimming took off 0 bases at V and 4 bases at J, with 10 bases between the two ends. The CDR3 covers 15 residues. Germline CDR1 is LNHNV and CDR2 is YYDKDF (reference sequence). Written as DNA, the CDR3 is TGTGCCACCAGCAGAGATCCCAACTGGTACAATGAGCAGTTCTTC. Residues: CATSRDPNWYNEQFF.

This rearrangement joins TRBV6-6 to TRBJ2-7; weak D call: TRBD1 (6 bases). Trimming left V 2 bases short and J 2 bases short, with 10 bases between. Germline CDR1 MNHNY, CDR2 SVGAGI (reference sequence). The CDR3 sequence is 14 residues long. The chain's CDR3 is CASSYPGTPYEQYF. The CDR3 nucleotides are TGTGCCAGCAGTTACCCCGGGACACCCTACGAGCAGTACTTC.

The V call is TRBV2, the J call TRBJ1-5, with D unresolved. CDR1 and CDR2 from the germline V gene are SNHLY and FYNNEI. Deletions cut 2 bases from V and 2 bases from J, with 13 bases between. This CDR3 comprises 16 residues. The CDR3 sequence is CASSERAAGGNQPQHF. The CDR3, as DNA: TGTGCCAGCAGTGAAAGGGCGGCGGGTGGCAATCAGCCCCAGCATTTT. The full variable domain, completed using reference TRBV2 and TRBJ1-5, is EPEVTQTPSHQVTQMGQEVILRCVPISNHLYFYWYRQILGQKVEFLVSFYNNEISEKSEIFDDQFSVERPDGSNFTLKIRSTKLEDSAMYFCASSERAAGGNQPQHFGDGTRLSIL.

The chain recombines TRBV27 with TRBJ2-1; 9 bases map to TRBD2. The CDR3 spans 15 residues. V lost 5 bases, J lost 0 bases, and 2 bases stayed unmatched. From germline, CDR1 is MNHEY and CDR2 SMNVEV (reference sequence). DNA of the CDR3: TGTGCCAGCAGTCCTAGCGGGGTCTCCTACAATGAGCAGTTCTTC. This codes for CASSPSGVSYNEQFF.

The chain employs TRBV30 and TRBJ1-5; 7 positions agree with TRBD1. The junction had 12 bases not matched to a gene; V was cut back by 1 base and J by 6 bases. CDR3 length: 16 amino acids. CDR1 and CDR2 (germline): GTSNPN, SVGIG (reference sequence). The CDR3, as DNA: TGTGCCTGGAGTGCGAAGACAGGGATAATTGGTCAGCCCCAGCATTTT. This gives the protein CAWSAKTGIIGQPQHF.

The chain has TRBV28 and TRBJ1-1; D is undetermined. The CDR3 contains 12 residues. V lost 6 bases and J 6 bases, leaving 11 bases between the germline ends. Germline loops: CDR1 MDHEN, CDR2 SYDVKM. The CDR3 sequence: CASSRPEAEAFF. The CDR3 DNA is TGTGCCAGCAGCCGACCCGAGGCTGAAGCTTTCTTT.

V usage is TRBV6-5 and J usage is TRBJ2-7, with TRBD1 matching 11 bases. The CDR3 has 14 amino acids. V shed 4 bases, J shed 4 bases, and the junction held 3 bases outside the gene matches. CDR1 is MNHEY, CDR2 SVGAGI, per germline. The chain's CDR3 is CASSSGQGVYEQYV. The CDR3 bases are TGTGCCAGCAGTTCGGGACAGGGGGTATACGAGCAGTACGTC.

This clone was seen once. The chain is built from TRBV7-6 and TRBJ2-1; 14 nucleotides agree with TRBD2. Per the germline V gene, CDR1 is SGHVS and CDR2 is FNYEAQ. The CDR3 contains 16 residues. V was pared by 4 bases and J by 9 bases, with 8 bases of the junction left unmatched. The CDR3 reads CASSSSRTSGGSEQFF. As DNA, the CDR3 is TGTGCCAGCAGCTCTTCTAGGACTAGCGGGGGGTCTGAGCAGTTCTTC.

This clone was observed once. CDR3 amino acids: CASSVGRATEAFF. The CDR3 DNA follows: TGTGCCAGCAGTGTCGGCAGGGCGACTGAAGCTTTCTTT. The chain employs TRBV25-1 and TRBJ1-1; maybe TRBD1 (5 bases). The length of the CDR3 is 13 residues. Trimming pared 4 bases from V and 5 bases from J, leaving 11 bases between. The germline gives CDR1 MGHDK, CDR2 SYGVNS.

The chain combines TRBV10-1 with TRBJ2-2; D is unclear. CDR3 length equals 13 residues. The V gene's germline CDR1 is WNHNN and CDR2 SYGVQD (reference sequence). V lost 6 bases and J 1 base, leaving 6 bases between the germline ends. CDR3 loop: CASRAENTGELFF. CDR3 DNA: TGCGCCAGCAGGGCAGAGAACACCGGGGAGCTGTTTTTT.

The V gene is TRBV7-3, the J gene TRBJ1-1; 7 bases align to TRBD1. There are 15 residues in the CDR3. J lost 1 base, V lost 0 bases, and 2 bases had no gene match. Germline V lookup: CDR1 SGHTA, CDR2 FQGTGA. CDR3 in amino acids: CASSLTAGGNTEAFF. In DNA, the CDR3 is TGTGCCAGCAGCTTAACGGCAGGGGGGAACACTGAAGCTTTCTTT.

The chain combines TRBV6-4 with TRBJ2-1; 14 bases match TRBD2. The CDR3 consists of 15 residues. Germline CDR1 and CDR2: MRHNA and SNTAGT. Unmatched junction bases numbered 3, after V lost 5 bases and J lost 6 bases. This CDR3 reads CASSPTSGGVNEQFF. The CDR3 DNA is TGTGCCAGCAGTCCGACTAGCGGGGGGGTCAATGAGCAGTTCTTC.

The gene calls are TRBV5-6 and TRBJ1-5; D ambiguous. Germline V gene sequence: CDR1 SGHDT, CDR2 YYEEEE. CDR3 length equals 16 residues. Trimming stripped 0 bases from V and 0 bases from J, with 10 bases between. DNA for the CDR3: TGTGCCAGCAGCTTGGGTCCAGATTATAGCAATCAGCCCCAGCATTTT. It is translated as CASSLGPDYSNQPQHF.

The rearrangement uses TRBV5-1 and TRBJ2-3; 9 bases agree with TRBD1. CDR3 size: 16 residues. Per the germline V gene, CDR1 is SGHRS and CDR2 is YFSETQ. V was clipped by 4 bases and J by 0 bases; unmatched bases: 6. CDR3 residues: CASSPQGATSTDTQYF. In nucleotides, the CDR3 is TGCGCCAGCAGCCCACAGGGGGCTACTAGCACAGATACGCAGTATTTT.

The CDR3 loop is CASSEYGAGFFLSAEAFF. The CDR3 DNA follows: TGTGCCAGCAGTGAATATGGGGCAGGGTTTTTCCTCTCGGCGGAAGCTTTCTTT. V and J are TRBV25-1 and TRBJ1-1, with a weak D call TRBD1 (5 bases). CDR3 size: 18 residues. The V end was cut by 0 bases, the J end by 8 bases, with 25 bases between. Per germline, CDR1 MGHDK and CDR2 SYGVNS.

The CDR3 loop is CASSPTGGGETQYF. CDR3 DNA sequence: TGTGCCAGCAGCCCCACGGGGGGCGGGGAGACCCAGTACTTC. The chain combines TRBV5-4 with TRBJ2-5, with D possibly matching TRBD2 (7 bases). Germline values: CDR1 SGHNT, CDR2 YYREEE (reference sequence). The germline V and J ends were trimmed by 4 bases and 5 bases, with 15 bases remaining between them. This CDR3 comprises 14 residues.

The rearrangement links TRBV10-1 to TRBJ2-7; D possibly corresponds to TRBD1 (5 bases). Germline loops: CDR1 WNHNN, CDR2 SYGVQD (reference sequence). This CDR3 comprises 13 residues. The V gene lost 0 bases and the J gene lost 2 bases, with 5 bases spanning the gap. DNA for the CDR3: TGCGCCAGCAGTGAGTCGGGGCCCTACGAGCAGTACTTC. The encoded protein is CASSESGPYEQYF.

This rearrangement joins TRBV6-5 to TRBJ1-5; TRBD1 might be the D (5 bases). Germline V lookup: CDR1 MNHEY, CDR2 SVGAGI. The CDR3 has 10 residues. With 5 bases removed from V and 16 bases from J, the gap between germline ends came to 12 bases. Here the CDR3 DNA reads TGTGCCAGCAGTGAACACAGGCAACATTTT. Its translation: CASSEHRQHF.

This clone was counted a single time. The chain combines TRBV25-1 with TRBJ1-1, with D maybe TRBD1 (5 bases). The V end was cut by 4 bases, the J end by 0 bases, with 15 bases between. Per germline, CDR1 MGHDK and CDR2 SYGVNS. The CDR3 is made up of 16 amino acids. The CDR3, as DNA: TGTGCCAGCAGTGCCCCTTGGGAGGGGATGAACACTGAAGCTTTCTTT. Its translation: CASSAPWEGMNTEAFF.

This chain connects TRBV6-6 to TRBJ2-7; D may be TRBD1 (6 bases). Germline V CDR1 and CDR2: MNHNY, SVGAGI (reference sequence). The CDR3 is 16 residues long. The V end lost 4 bases, the J end lost 7 bases, and 23 bases lay between the germline ends. CDR3 loop: CASSSPVGDPRGEQYF. The CDR3 region has the DNA TGTGCCAGCAGTTCTCCGGTGGGGGACCCTAGGGGGGAGCAGTACTTC.

V and J are TRBV6-6 and TRBJ1-5; D not resolved. The CDR3 is 12 residues long. The V end was cut by 6 bases, the J end by 4 bases, with 7 bases between. CDR1 and CDR2 (germline): MNHNY, SVGAGI (reference sequence). CDR3 DNA: TGTGCCAGCAGCCCCAATAATCAGCCCCAGCATTTT. Protein sequence: CASSPNNQPQHF.